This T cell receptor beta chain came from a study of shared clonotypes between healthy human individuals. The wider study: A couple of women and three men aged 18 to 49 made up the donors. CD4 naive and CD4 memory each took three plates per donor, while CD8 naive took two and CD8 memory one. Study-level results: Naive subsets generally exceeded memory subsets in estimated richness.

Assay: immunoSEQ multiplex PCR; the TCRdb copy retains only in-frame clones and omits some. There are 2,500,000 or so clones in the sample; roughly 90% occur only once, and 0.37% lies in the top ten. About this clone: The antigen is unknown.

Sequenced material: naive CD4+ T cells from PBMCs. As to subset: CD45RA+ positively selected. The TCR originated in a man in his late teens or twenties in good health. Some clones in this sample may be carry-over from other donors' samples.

The CDR3 bases are TGTGCCAGCAGCGTTAGCGGCACCGCAGACGAGCAGTACTTC. It specifies CASSVSGTADEQYF. The chain has TRBV9 and TRBJ2-7; possibly TRBD2 for D (6 bases). V was clipped by 2 bases and J by 5 bases, with 14 bases between them. This CDR3 is 14 amino acids long. Germline loops: CDR1 SGDLS, CDR2 YYNGEE. The full variable domain, rest sourced from reference TRBV9 and TRBJ2-7, is DSGVTQTPKHLITATGQRVTLRCSPRSGDLSVYWYQQSLDQGLQFLIQYYNGEERAKGNILERFSAQQFPDLHSELNLSSLELGDSALYFCASSVSGTADEQYFGPGTRLTVT.